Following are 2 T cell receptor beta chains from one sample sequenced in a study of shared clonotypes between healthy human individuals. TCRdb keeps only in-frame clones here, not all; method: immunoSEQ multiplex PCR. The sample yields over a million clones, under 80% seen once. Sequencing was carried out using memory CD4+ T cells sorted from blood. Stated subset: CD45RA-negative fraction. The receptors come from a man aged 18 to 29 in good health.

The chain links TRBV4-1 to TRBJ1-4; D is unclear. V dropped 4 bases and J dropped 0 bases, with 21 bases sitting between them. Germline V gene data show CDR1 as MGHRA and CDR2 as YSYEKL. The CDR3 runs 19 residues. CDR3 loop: CASSPSDTFSQATNEKLFF. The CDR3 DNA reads TGCGCCAGCAGCCCCTCTGACACCTTCTCTCAGGCAACTAATGAAAAACTGTTTTTT.

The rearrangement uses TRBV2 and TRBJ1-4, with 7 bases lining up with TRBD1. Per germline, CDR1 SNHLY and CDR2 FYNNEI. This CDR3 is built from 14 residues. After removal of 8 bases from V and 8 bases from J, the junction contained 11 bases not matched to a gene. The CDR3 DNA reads TGTGCCAGCGGACAACAGGGGCCGCGGGAAAAACTGTTTTTT. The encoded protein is CASGQQGPREKLFF.